The entry that follows covers one TCR beta chain sequence. The sample originates from a study of blood T cell repertoires in COVID-19. Study information: Acute and convalescent COVID-19 specimens originated in the United States, Italy and Spain. Sample material is recorded as cDNA or gDNA derived from T cells, B-cell-depleted T cells, or PBMCs.

The germline gives CDR1 SQVTM, CDR2 ANQGSEA. Trimming removed 7 bases from V and 5 bases from J; junction bases left unmatched: 16. There are 15 residues in the CDR3. Here immunoSEQ multiplex PCR was the method, and the copy in TCRdb shows in-frame clones only, minus some. The table includes approximately 180,000 clones, 85% detected once. The source of this sequence is a person aged 70 to 85 with COVID-19, enrolled during active disease. The chain employs TRBV29-1 and TRBJ1-2; 7 nucleotides align to TRBD1. Input material: peripheral blood. The CDR3 region has the DNA TGCAGCGCGACCCCTAGACAGGGCGGATTTTATGGCTACACCTTC. Protein sequence: CSATPRQGGFYGYTF.